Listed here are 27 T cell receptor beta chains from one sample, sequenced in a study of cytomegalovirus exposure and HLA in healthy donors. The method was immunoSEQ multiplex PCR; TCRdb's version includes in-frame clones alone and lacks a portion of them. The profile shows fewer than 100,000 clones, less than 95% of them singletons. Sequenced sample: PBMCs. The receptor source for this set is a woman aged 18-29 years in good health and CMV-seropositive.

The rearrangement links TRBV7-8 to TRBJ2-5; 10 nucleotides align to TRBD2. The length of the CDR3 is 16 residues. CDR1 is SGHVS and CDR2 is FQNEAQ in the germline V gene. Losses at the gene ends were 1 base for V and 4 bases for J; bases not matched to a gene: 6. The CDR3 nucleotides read TGTGCCAGCAGCTTAGTACTAGCGGGAATACCAGAGACCCAGTACTTC. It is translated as CASSLVLAGIPETQYF.

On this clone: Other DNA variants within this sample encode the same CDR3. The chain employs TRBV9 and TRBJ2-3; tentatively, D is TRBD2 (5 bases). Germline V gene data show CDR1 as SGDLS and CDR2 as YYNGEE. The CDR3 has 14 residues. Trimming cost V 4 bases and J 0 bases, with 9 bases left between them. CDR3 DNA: TGTGCCAGCAGCCTCTGGACTAGCACAGATACGCAGTATTTT. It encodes CASSLWTSTDTQYF.

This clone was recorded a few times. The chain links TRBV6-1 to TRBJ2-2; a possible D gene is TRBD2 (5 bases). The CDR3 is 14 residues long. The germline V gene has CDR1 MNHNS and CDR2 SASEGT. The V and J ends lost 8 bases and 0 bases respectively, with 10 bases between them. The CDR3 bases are TGTGCCAGCCGGACTTACGCGAACACCGGGGAGCTGTTTTTT. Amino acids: CASRTYANTGELFF.

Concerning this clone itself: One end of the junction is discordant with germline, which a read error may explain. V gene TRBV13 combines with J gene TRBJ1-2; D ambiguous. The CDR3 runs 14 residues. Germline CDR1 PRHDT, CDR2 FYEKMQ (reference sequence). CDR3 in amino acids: CASSLVSENYGYTF. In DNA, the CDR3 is TGTGCCAGCAGTTTAGTATCAGAAAACTATGGCTACACCTTC. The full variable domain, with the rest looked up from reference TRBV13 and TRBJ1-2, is AAGVIQSPRHLIKEKRETATLKCYPIPRHDTVYWYQQGPGQDPQFLISFYEKMQSDKGSIPDRFSAQQFSDYHSELNMSSLELGDSALYFCASSLVSENYGYTFGSGTRLTVV.

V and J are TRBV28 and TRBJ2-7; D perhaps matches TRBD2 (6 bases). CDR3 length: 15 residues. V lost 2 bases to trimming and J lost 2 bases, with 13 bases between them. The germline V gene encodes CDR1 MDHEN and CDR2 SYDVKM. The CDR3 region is CASSLRGIGPYEQYF. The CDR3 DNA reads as TGTGCCAGCAGTTTACGGGGGATCGGACCCTACGAGCAGTACTTC.

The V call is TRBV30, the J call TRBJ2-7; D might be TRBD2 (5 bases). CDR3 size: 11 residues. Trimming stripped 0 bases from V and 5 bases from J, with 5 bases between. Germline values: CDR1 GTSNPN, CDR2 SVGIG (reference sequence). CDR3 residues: CAWSVLDEQYF. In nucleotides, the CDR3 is TGTGCCTGGAGTGTACTAGACGAGCAGTACTTC.

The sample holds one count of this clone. The CDR3 region has the DNA TGTGCCAGTAGCCCCGGACAGCTTTATAATTCACCCCTCCACTTT. This gives the protein CASSPGQLYNSPLHF. The V and J genes are TRBV19 and TRBJ1-6; D is possibly TRBD1 (6 bases). The CDR3 totals 15 residues. CDR1 LNHDA and CDR2 SQIVND come from the germline V gene (reference sequence). V was shortened by 6 bases and J by 4 bases, with 13 bases between the two germline ends. Together with reference TRBV19 and TRBJ1-6, the CDR3 gives the full variable domain: DGGITQSPKYLFRKEGQNVTLSCEQNLNHDAMYWYRQDPGQGLRLIYYSQIVNDFQKGDIAEGYSVSREKKESFPLTVTSAQKNPTAFYLCASSPGQLYNSPLHFGNGTRLTVT.

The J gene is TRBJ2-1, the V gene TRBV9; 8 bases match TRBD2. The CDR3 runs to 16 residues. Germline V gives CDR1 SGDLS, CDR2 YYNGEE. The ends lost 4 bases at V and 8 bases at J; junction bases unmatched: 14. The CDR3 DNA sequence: TGTGCCAGCAGCCCATTCCGCGGGAGGTCGGGATATGAGCAGTTCTTC. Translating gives CASSPFRGRSGYEQFF. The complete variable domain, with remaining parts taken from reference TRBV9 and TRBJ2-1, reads DSGVTQTPKHLITATGQRVTLRCSPRSGDLSVYWYQQSLDQGLQFLIQYYNGEERAKGNILERFSAQQFPDLHSELNLSSLELGDSALYFCASSPFRGRSGYEQFFGPGTRLTVL.

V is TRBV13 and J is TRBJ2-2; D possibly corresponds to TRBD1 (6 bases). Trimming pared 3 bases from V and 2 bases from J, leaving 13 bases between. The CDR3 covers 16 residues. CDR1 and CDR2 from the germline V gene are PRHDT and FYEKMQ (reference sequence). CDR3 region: CASSFTSDRNTGELFF. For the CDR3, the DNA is TGTGCCAGCAGCTTTACCTCGGACAGAAACACCGGGGAGCTGTTTTTT.

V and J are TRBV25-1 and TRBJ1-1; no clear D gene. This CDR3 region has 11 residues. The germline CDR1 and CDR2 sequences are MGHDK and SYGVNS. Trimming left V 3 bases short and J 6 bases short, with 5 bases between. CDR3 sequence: CASSERAEAFF. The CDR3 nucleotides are TGTGCCAGCAGTGAGCGTGCTGAAGCTTTCTTT. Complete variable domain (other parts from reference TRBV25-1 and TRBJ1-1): EADIYQTPRYLVIGTGKKITLECSQTMGHDKMYWYQQDPGMELHLIHYSYGVNSTEKGDLSSESTVSRIRTEHFPLTLESARPSHTSQYLCASSERAEAFFGQGTRLTVV.

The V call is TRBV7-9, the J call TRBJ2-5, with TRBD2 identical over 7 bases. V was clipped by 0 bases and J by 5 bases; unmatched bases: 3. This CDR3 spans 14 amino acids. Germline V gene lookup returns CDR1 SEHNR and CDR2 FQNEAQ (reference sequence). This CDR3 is CASSLAFGGETQYF. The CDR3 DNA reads TGTGCCAGCAGCTTAGCGTTCGGGGGGGAGACCCAGTACTTC.

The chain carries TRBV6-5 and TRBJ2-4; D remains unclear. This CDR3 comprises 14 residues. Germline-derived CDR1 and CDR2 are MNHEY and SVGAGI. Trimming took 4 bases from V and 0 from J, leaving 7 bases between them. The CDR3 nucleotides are TGTGCCAGCAGTTCGGGTTTAGCCAAAAACATTCAGTACTTC. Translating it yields CASSSGLAKNIQYF.

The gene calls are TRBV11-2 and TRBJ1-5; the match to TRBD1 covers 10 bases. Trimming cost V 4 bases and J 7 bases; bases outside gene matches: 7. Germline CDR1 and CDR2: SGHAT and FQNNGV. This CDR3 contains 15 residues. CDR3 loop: CASSSGQGVLQPQHF. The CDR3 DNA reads TGTGCCAGCAGCTCCGGACAGGGGGTTTTACAGCCCCAGCATTTT.

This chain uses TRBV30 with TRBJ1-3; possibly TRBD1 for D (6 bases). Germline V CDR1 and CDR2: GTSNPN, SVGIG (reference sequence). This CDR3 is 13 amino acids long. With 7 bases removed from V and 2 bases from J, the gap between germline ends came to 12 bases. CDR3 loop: CASQTGAGNTIYF. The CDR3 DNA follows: TGTGCCTCACAGACAGGAGCTGGAAACACCATATATTTT. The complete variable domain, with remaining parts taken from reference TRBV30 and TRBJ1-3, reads SQTIHQWPATLVQPVGSPLSLECTVEGTSNPNLYWYRQAAGRGLQLLFYSVGIGQISSEVPQNLSASRPQDRQFILSSKKLLLSDSGFYLCASQTGAGNTIYFGEGSWLTVV.

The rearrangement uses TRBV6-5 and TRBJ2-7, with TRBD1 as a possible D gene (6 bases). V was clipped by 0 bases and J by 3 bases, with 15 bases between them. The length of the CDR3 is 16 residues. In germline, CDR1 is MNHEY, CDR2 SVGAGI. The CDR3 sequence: CASSYSVRTANYEQYF. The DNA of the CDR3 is TGTGCCAGCAGTTACTCGGTACGGACAGCGAACTACGAGCAGTACTTC.

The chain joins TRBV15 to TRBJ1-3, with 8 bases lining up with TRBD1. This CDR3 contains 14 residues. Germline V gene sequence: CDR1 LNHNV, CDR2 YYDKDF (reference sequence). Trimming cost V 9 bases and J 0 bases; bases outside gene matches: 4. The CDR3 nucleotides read TGTGCCACATCGACAGGGGACTCTGGAAACACCATATATTTT. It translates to CATSTGDSGNTIYF.

This chain's CDR3 is CASSAGLTKTYEQYF. DNA for the CDR3: TGTGCCAGCAGCGCGGGACTAACCAAAACCTACGAGCAGTACTTC. V is TRBV9 and J is TRBJ2-7; 7 bases fit TRBD2. With 3 bases clipped from V and 2 bases from J, the junction kept 8 bases outside the gene matches. The CDR3 runs to 15 residues. Germline CDR1 is SGDLS and CDR2 is YYNGEE.

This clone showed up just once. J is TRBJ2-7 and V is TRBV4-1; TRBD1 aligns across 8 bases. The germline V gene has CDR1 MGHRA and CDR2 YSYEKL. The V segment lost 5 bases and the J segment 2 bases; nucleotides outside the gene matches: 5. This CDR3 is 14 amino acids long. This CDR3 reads CASSAGQGTYEQYF. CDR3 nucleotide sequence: TGCGCCAGCAGCGCTGGACAGGGAACCTACGAGCAGTACTTC.

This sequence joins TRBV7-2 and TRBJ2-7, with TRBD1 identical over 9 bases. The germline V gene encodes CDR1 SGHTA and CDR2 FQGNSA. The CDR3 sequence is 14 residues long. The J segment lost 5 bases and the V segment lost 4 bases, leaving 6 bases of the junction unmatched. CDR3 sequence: CASSYGTGRDEQYF. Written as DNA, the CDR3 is TGTGCCAGCAGCTACGGGACAGGGCGGGACGAGCAGTACTTC.

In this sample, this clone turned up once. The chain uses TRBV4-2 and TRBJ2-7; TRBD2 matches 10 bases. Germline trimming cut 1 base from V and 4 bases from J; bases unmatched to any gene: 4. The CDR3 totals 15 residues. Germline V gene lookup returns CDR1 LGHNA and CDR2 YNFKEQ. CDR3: CASSQGTSGEYEQYF. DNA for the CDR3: TGTGCCAGCAGCCAAGGGACTAGCGGAGAATACGAGCAGTACTTC.

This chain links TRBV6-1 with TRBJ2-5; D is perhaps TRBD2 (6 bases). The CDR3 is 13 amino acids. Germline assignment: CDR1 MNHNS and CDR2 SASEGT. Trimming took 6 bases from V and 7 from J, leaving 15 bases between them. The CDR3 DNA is TGTGCCAGCAGCCGACTAGGACGGGGGACCCAGTACTTC. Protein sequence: CASSRLGRGTQYF.

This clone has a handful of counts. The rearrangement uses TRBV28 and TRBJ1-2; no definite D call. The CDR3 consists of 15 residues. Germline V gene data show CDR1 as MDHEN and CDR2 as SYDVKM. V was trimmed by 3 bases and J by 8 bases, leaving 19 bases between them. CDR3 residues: CASSFSPIAPEGYTF. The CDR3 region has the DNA TGTGCCAGCAGTTTCTCCCCCATAGCACCTGAGGGCTACACCTTC.

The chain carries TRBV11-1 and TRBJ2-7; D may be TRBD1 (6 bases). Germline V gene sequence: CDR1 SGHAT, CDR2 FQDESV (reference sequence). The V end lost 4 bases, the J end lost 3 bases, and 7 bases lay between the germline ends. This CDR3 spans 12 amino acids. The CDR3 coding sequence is TGTGCCAGCAGCTCGGACAGCTACGAGCAGTACTTC. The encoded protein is CASSSDSYEQYF.

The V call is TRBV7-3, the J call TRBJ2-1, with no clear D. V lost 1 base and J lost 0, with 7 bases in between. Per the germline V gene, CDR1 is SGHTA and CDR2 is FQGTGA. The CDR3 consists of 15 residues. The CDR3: CASSLISSSYNEQFF. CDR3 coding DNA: TGTGCCAGCAGCTTAATATCGAGCTCCTACAATGAGCAGTTCTTC.

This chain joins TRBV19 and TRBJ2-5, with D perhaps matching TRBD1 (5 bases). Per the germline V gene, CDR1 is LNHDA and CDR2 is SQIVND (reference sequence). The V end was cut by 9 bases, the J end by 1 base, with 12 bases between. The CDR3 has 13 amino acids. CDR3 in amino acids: CAREGDSQETQYF. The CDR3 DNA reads TGTGCCAGAGAAGGAGACAGCCAAGAGACCCAGTACTTC.

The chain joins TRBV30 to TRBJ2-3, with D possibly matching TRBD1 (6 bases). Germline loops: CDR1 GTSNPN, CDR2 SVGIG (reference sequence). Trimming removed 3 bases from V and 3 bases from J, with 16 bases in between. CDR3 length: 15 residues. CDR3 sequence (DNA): TGTGCCTGGAGCAGACTACAAACAGGGACAGATACGCAGTATTTT. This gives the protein CAWSRLQTGTDTQYF.

CDR3 loop: CASSPSGGAYGYTF. CDR3 DNA: TGTGCCAGCAGTCCATCAGGGGGAGCCTATGGCTACACCTTC. The V gene is TRBV28, the J gene TRBJ1-2, with 7 bases fitting TRBD1. CDR1 MDHEN and CDR2 SYDVKM come from the germline V gene. This CDR3 is 14 amino acids long. The V segment lost 5 bases and the J segment 4 bases; nucleotides outside the gene matches: 7.